These T cell receptor beta chains were read from a single sample in a study of T-cell memory formation after mild COVID-19. TCRdb processed the 5' RACE reads anew with MiXCR; each CDR3 protein has one entry. The table has a few hundred thousand distinct CDR3 sequences, 16% seen once; the top ten hold around a fifth. The sample comprised PBMCs or a T cell subset sorted from them (not recorded which). The origin of the receptors is a man between 18 and 35 years old who had mild COVID-19 (a few samples of this study predate the infection). Cell type and time point are not known. Both conserved end residues are part of each CDR3. A D gene is named only where the DNA matches it firmly. Rows give clone size only sometimes, using once, few, many, or a class for an expanded clone.

TRBJ1-1,few,TRBV7-2,NA,CASSLSPLDTEAFF,TGTGCCAGCAGCTTAAGCCCACTGGACACTGAAGCTTTCTTT
TRBJ1-5,NA,TRBV7-2,TRBD1,CASSPQGMGQPQHF,TGTGCCAGCAGCCCACAGGGGATGGGTCAGCCCCAGCATTTT
TRBJ1-1,many,TRBV20-1,TRBD1,CSAPQAGTGIMNTEAFF,TGCAGTGCTCCTCAAGCCGGGACAGGGATTATGAACACTGAAGCTTTCTTT
TRBJ2-4,many,TRBV5-1,NA,CASSLGNDVAKNIQYF,TGCGCCAGCAGCTTGGGAAATGACGTAGCCAAAAACATTCAGTACTTC
TRBJ1-2,NA,TRBV18,NA,CASSPPGGTNYGYTF,TGTGCCAGCTCACCACCCGGGGGGACTAACTATGGCTACACCTTC
TRBJ2-6,few,TRBV7-9,NA,CASSFFFGLAGANVLTF,TGTGCCAGCAGCTTTTTCTTCGGGCTTGCTGGGGCCAACGTCCTGACTTTC
TRBJ1-5,NA,TRBV29-1,NA,CSVSTERNQPQHF,TGCAGCGTTTCAACAGAGCGCAATCAGCCCCAGCATTTT
TRBJ2-1,few,TRBV15,TRBD2,CATSRVIAGVRNEQFF,TGTGCCACCAGCAGGGTAATAGCGGGGGTCAGGAATGAGCAGTTCTTC
TRBJ1-1,NA,TRBV5-1,NA,CASSLVGRFENTEAFF,TGCGCCAGCAGCTTGGTCGGCAGGTTCGAGAACACTGAAGCTTTCTTT
TRBJ2-1,few,TRBV5-6,NA,CASSLVGGGWYEQFF,TGTGCCAGCAGCTTGGTCGGAGGGGGGTGGTATGAGCAGTTCTTC
TRBJ2-3,few,TRBV24-1,TRBD2,CATRRGAADTQYF,TGTGCCACCAGGCGGGGGGCTGCGGATACGCAGTATTTT
TRBJ1-6,few,TRBV7-9,NA,CASSLSGINSPLHF,TGTGCCAGCAGCTTATCCGGGATAAATTCACCCCTCCACTTT
TRBJ2-4,few,TRBV2,NA,CASLEGWAKNIQYF,TGTGCCAGCCTGGAGGGATGGGCCAAAAACATTCAGTACTTC
TRBJ2-7,few,TRBV12-3/TRBV12-4,NA,CASRSQSYEQYF,TGTGCCAGCAGATCACAATCCTACGAGCAGTACTTC
TRBJ2-7,NA,TRBV14,NA,CASSQLGYSYEQYF,TGTGCCAGCAGCCAACTCGGTTACTCCTACGAGCAGTACTTC
TRBJ1-1,NA,TRBV12-3/TRBV12-4,NA,CASSWSQNTEAFF,TGTGCCAGCAGTTGGTCCCAGAACACTGAAGCTTTCTTT
TRBJ2-7,few,TRBV9,TRBD2,CASSEAGTSGYEQYF,TGTGCCAGCAGCGAAGCCGGGACTAGCGGGTACGAGCAGTACTTC
TRBJ1-2,many,TRBV27,NA,CASSLSLAQLQTF,TGTGCCAGCAGTTTATCGTTAGCACAGCTACAGACCTTC
TRBJ1-5,many,TRBV12-3/TRBV12-4,TRBD1,CASSETGGGQPQHF,TGTGCCAGCAGTGAAACAGGGGGCGGGCAGCCCCAGCATTTT
TRBJ2-1,few,TRBV24-1,TRBD1,CATRGQRNNEQFF,TGTGCCACCAGGGGACAGAGGAACAATGAGCAGTTCTTC
TRBJ1-2,NA,TRBV7-9,TRBD1,CASSPGQGDGYTF,TGTGCCAGCAGCCCGGGACAGGGGGACGGCTACACCTTC
TRBJ2-7,few,TRBV7-2,NA,CASSERWGSYEQYF,TGTGCCAGCAGCGAAAGGTGGGGATCCTACGAGCAGTACTTC
TRBJ2-1,NA,TRBV4-2,TRBD2,CASTRTSGGEGEQFF,TGTGCCAGCACCAGGACTAGCGGGGGGGAAGGGGAGCAGTTCTTC
TRBJ1-5,few,TRBV6-6,TRBD1,CASTQGDQPQHF,TGTGCCAGCACCCAGGGGGATCAGCCCCAGCATTTT
TRBJ2-4,NA,TRBV1,NA,CTSSQDLGKNIQYF,TGCACCAGCAGCCAAGATCTTGGGAAAAACATTCAGTACTTC
TRBJ2-3,NA,TRBV5-1,NA,CASSLEQGRRDTQYF,TGCGCCAGCAGCTTGGAACAGGGCAGGAGAGATACGCAGTATTTT
TRBJ1-5,few,TRBV15,NA,CATSSGYRLDQPQHF,TGTGCCACCAGCAGTGGGTATCGGTTGGATCAGCCCCAGCATTTT
TRBJ2-2,few,TRBV19,NA,CASGTSWNTGELFF,TGTGCCAGTGGAACTAGCTGGAACACCGGGGAGCTGTTTTTT
TRBJ2-3,NA,TRBV2,NA,CASSDQGGPDTQYF,TGTGCCAGCAGTGACCAGGGGGGACCGGATACGCAGTATTTT
TRBJ2-1,NA,TRBV29-1,NA,CSICPQESYNEQFF,TGCAGCATTTGCCCTCAGGAATCCTACAATGAGCAGTTCTTC
TRBJ1-1,NA,TRBV4-3,NA,CASSQEGSGAFF,TGCGCCAGCAGCCAAGAGGGCTCTGGGGCTTTCTTT
TRBJ2-1,many,TRBV5-6,TRBD1,CASSFGDRAYNEQFF,TGTGCCAGCAGCTTCGGCGACAGGGCCTACAATGAGCAGTTCTTC
TRBJ2-5,NA,TRBV12-3/TRBV12-4,NA,CASSFTQRETQYF,TGTGCCAGCAGTTTTACCCAAAGGGAGACCCAGTACTTC
TRBJ2-3,NA,TRBV7-9,TRBD2,CASSPPAGGSTDTQYF,TGTGCCAGCAGCCCCCCAGCGGGGGGAAGCACAGATACGCAGTATTTT
TRBJ2-3,few,TRBV20-1,NA,CSAGKGLPIRTDTQYF,TGCAGTGCTGGCAAGGGACTTCCTATTCGCACAGATACGCAGTATTTT
TRBJ1-4,few,TRBV5-1,NA,CASSPLERGGEKLFF,TGCGCCAGCAGCCCCCTCGAGAGGGGTGGAGAAAAACTGTTTTTT
TRBJ2-1,few,TRBV29-1,NA,CSVIPGPRPNEQFF,TGCAGCGTCATCCCGGGACCCCGCCCCAATGAGCAGTTCTTC
TRBJ1-5,many,TRBV9,NA,CASSARGVSQPQHF,TGTGCCAGCAGCGCCCGTGGTGTGAGTCAGCCCCAGCATTTT
TRBJ1-1,NA,TRBV11-2,NA,CASSLGLRGTEAFF,TGTGCCAGCAGCTTAGGGCTGCGCGGCACTGAAGCTTTCTTT
TRBJ2-7,NA,TRBV5-4,TRBD1,CASSLARQGGSEQYF,TGTGCCAGCAGCTTGGCCCGACAGGGGGGCTCCGAGCAGTACTTC
TRBJ2-3,many,TRBV29-1,TRBD1,CSAVGGTDTDTQYF,TGCAGCGCTGTAGGTGGGACAGACACAGATACGCAGTATTTT
TRBJ1-1,NA,TRBV29-1,NA,CSVDDWGEKAFF,TGCAGCGTTGATGACTGGGGGGAAAAAGCTTTCTTT
TRBJ2-7,few,TRBV6-5,NA,CASSYSDSEQYF,TGTGCCAGCAGTTACTCAGACTCCGAGCAGTACTTC
TRBJ2-1,few,TRBV9,TRBD2,CASSVKAGEEQFF,TGTGCCAGCAGCGTAAAGGCGGGGGAGGAGCAGTTCTTC
TRBJ1-2,NA,TRBV7-2,TRBD1,CASSSGQGRNYGYTF,TGTGCCAGCAGCTCAGGACAGGGCCGTAACTATGGCTACACCTTC
TRBJ2-1,few,TRBV7-3,TRBD1,CASSTGQGNEQFF,TGTGCCAGCAGCACGGGACAGGGCAATGAGCAGTTCTTC